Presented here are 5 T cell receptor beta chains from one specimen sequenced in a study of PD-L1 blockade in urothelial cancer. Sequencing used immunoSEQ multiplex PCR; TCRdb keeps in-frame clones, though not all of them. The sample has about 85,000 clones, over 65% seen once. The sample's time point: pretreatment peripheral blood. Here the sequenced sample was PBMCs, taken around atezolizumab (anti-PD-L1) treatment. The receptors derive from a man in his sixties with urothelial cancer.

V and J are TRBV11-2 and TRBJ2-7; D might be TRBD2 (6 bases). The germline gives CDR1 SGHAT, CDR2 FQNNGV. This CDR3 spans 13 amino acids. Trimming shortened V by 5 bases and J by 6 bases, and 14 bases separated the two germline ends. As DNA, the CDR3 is TGTGCCAGCAGCCTCGGGACTTTCTCCGAGCAGTACTTC. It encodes CASSLGTFSEQYF.

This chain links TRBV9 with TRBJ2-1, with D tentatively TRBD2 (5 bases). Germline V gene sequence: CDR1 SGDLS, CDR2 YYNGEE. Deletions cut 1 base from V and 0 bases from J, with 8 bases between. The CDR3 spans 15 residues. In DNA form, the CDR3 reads TGTGCCAGCAGCGTAAACGGGAACTCCTACAATGAGCAGTTCTTC. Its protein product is CASSVNGNSYNEQFF. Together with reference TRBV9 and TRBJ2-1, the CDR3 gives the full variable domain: DSGVTQTPKHLITATGQRVTLRCSPRSGDLSVYWYQQSLDQGLQFLIQYYNGEERAKGNILERFSAQQFPDLHSELNLSSLELGDSALYFCASSVNGNSYNEQFFGPGTRLTVL.

For the CDR3, the DNA is TGTGCCAGCAGGGGGACTAGCGGGGGGTCAAATGAGCAGTTCTTC. Protein: CASRGTSGGSNEQFF. The V gene is TRBV25-1, the J gene TRBJ2-1; 15 bases align to TRBD2. CDR1 and CDR2 (germline): MGHDK, SYGVNS. CDR3 size: 15 residues. The V gene end was trimmed by 6 bases and the J gene end by 7 bases; junction bases not matched to a gene: 4.

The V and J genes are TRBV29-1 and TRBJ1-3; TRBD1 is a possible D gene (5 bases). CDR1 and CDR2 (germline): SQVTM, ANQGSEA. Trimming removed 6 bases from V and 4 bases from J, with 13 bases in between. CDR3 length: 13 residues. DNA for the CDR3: TGCAGCGTCGAGCCCTGGGGCGGAAACACCATATATTTT. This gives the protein CSVEPWGGNTIYF.

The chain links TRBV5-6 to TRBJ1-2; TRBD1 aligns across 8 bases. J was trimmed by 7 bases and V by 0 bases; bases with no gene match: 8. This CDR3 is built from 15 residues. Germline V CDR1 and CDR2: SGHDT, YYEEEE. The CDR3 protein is CASSLVGTGLGGYTF. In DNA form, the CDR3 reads TGTGCCAGCAGCTTGGTCGGGACAGGCCTCGGTGGCTACACCTTC.